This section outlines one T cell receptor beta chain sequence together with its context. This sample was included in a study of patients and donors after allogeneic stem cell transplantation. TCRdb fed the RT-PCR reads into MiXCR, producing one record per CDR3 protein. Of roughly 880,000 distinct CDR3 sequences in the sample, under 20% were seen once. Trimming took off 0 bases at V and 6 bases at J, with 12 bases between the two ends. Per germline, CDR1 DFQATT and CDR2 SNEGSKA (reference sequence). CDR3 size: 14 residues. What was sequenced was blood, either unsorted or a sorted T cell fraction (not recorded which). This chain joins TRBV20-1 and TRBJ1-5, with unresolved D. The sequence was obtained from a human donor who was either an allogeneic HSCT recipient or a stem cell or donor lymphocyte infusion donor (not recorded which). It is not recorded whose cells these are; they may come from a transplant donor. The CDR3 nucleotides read TGCAGTGCTAGAGAAAGGGTATTGGCTCAGCCCCAGCATTTT. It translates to CSARERVLAQPQHF.